The sequence of this T cell receptor (beta chain) was determined in a study of blood T cell repertoires in COVID-19. Whole-study context: Some COVID-19 samples were acute and others convalescent; all came from the United States, Italy and Spain.

There are 11 residues in the CDR3. The V end was cut by 5 bases, the J end by 8 bases, with 9 bases between. Per germline, CDR1 DFQATT and CDR2 SNEGSKA (reference sequence). Methods used by the authors: It was from reference gene primer amplification that nucleated cell counts were estimated. TCRdb's copy holds only in-frame clones and misses some; the assay was immunoSEQ multiplex PCR. V and J calls and clone size come straight from that table; D and trimming were deduced from the DNA. The table has 400,000 to 450,000 clones, about 90% seen once. The rearrangement uses TRBV20-1 and TRBJ2-2; the D is unclear. The sequencing input was peripheral blood. This clonotype was obtained from a young man with COVID-19, enrolled during active disease. This CDR3 reads CSAHGYGELFF. For the CDR3, the DNA is TGCAGTGCTCACGGGTATGGGGAGCTGTTTTTT.